A single sample is the source of the 24 T cell receptor beta chains below, sequenced in a study of CD8 T cells in ankylosing spondylitis. TCRdb independently ran MiXCR on the 5' RACE reads; one entry per CDR3 protein. Found here are 250,000 to 400,000 distinct CDR3 sequences, 11% of them singletons; the top ten hold roughly a tenth. The specimen sequenced was blood, either unsorted or a sorted T cell fraction (not recorded which). These receptors all come from a female donor with ankylosing spondylitis or in good health (not recorded which).

This clonotype was seen ten or more times. This rearrangement joins TRBV4-1 to TRBJ2-1; TRBD2 is a possible D gene (6 bases). Trimming took off 0 bases at V and 12 bases at J, with 12 bases between the two ends. This CDR3 region has 13 residues. The germline V gene has CDR1 MGHRA and CDR2 YSYEKL. This CDR3 is CASSQDKEGRQFF. As DNA, the CDR3 is TGCGCCAGCAGCCAAGATAAGGAGGGGAGGCAGTTCTTC.

This rearrangement joins TRBV20-1 to TRBJ2-7, with 7 bases aligning to TRBD1. V lost 7 bases, J lost 4 bases, and 4 bases stayed unmatched. CDR3 size: 11 residues. The germline CDR1 and CDR2 sequences are DFQATT and SNEGSKA (reference sequence). CDR3 DNA sequence: TGCAGTGTTGACAGGGTGTACGAGCAGTACTTC. Translation: CSVDRVYEQYF.

This clonotype was recorded many times. CDR3 nucleotide sequence: TGCAGTGCTAGGACAGGGGTTGAGCAGTTCTTC. It yields the protein CSARTGVEQFF. The rearrangement joins TRBV20-1 to TRBJ2-1; 8 nucleotides align to TRBD1. CDR1 is DFQATT and CDR2 is SNEGSKA in the germline V gene (reference sequence). After removal of 3 bases from V and 9 bases from J, the junction contained 1 base not matched to a gene. The CDR3 is 11 amino acids.

This clonotype was detected many times. The chain joins TRBV5-1 to TRBJ2-7, with D possibly TRBD1 on 6 matching bases. The CDR3 contains 13 residues. Per germline, CDR1 SGHRS and CDR2 YFSETQ. Trimming removed 0 bases at V and 7 bases at J, with 11 bases between. The DNA for the CDR3 is TGCGCCAGCAGCTTGGACAGGGTGGGTGAGCAGTACTTC. Translation: CASSLDRVGEQYF.

V usage is TRBV30 and J usage is TRBJ1-3; D uncertain. Trimming cost V 4 bases and J 2 bases, with 18 bases left between them. Germline loops: CDR1 GTSNPN, CDR2 SVGIG (reference sequence). CDR3 length: 16 residues. The CDR3 coding sequence is TGTGCCTGGACCCCTATAACCAGGTCTGCTGGAAACACCATATATTTT. Encoded protein: CAWTPITRSAGNTIYF.

This clonotype came up many times. This chain joins TRBV20-1 and TRBJ1-2; 9 nucleotides align to TRBD1. With V trimmed by 7 bases and J by 4 bases, 4 bases remained unmatched. Per the germline V gene, CDR1 is DFQATT and CDR2 is SNEGSKA (reference sequence). CDR3 size: 12 residues. The CDR3 loop reads CSGTGEAYGYTF. The CDR3 bases are TGCAGTGGGACAGGGGAGGCCTATGGCTACACCTTC.

At least ten counts were recorded for this clonotype. V and J are TRBV20-1 and TRBJ2-2; possible D gene TRBD2, 7 bases. Germline V gives CDR1 DFQATT, CDR2 SNEGSKA (reference sequence). The CDR3 length is 14 residues. V lost 4 bases, J lost 4 bases, and 13 bases lay in between. CDR3 nucleotide sequence: TGCAGTGCTATATCTGGGGGGGCCACCGGGGAGCTGTTTTTT. Its protein is CSAISGGATGELFF.

The sample holds many counts of this clonotype. Here the CDR3 reads CASSARNQPQHF. The CDR3 DNA reads as TGTGCCAGCAGCGCGAGAAATCAGCCCCAGCATTTT. The chain couples TRBV7-9 to TRBJ1-5; D gene uncertain. Per germline, CDR1 SEHNR and CDR2 FQNEAQ (reference sequence). Trimming took off 5 bases at V and 4 bases at J, with 6 bases between the two ends. The length of the CDR3 is 12 residues.

This clonotype was seen repeatedly, ten times or more. V and J are TRBV20-1 and TRBJ1-1, with D maybe TRBD1 (5 bases). Trimming cost V 3 bases and J 0 bases, with 14 bases left between them. CDR3 length equals 15 residues. From germline, CDR1 is DFQATT and CDR2 SNEGSKA (reference sequence). The CDR3 loop reads CSARSGGNLNTEAFF. CDR3 DNA: TGCAGTGCTAGGAGTGGGGGGAACCTGAACACTGAAGCTTTCTTT.

This clonotype is labeled medium-sized. The rearrangement joins TRBV20-1 to TRBJ2-1; the D gene is possibly TRBD1 (6 bases). CDR1 is DFQATT and CDR2 is SNEGSKA in the germline V gene (reference sequence). Deletions cut 6 bases from V and 10 bases from J, with 10 bases between. The CDR3 loop spans 10 amino acids. CDR3 amino acids: CSAPDREQFF. Written as DNA, the CDR3 is TGCAGTGCCCCTGACAGGGAGCAGTTCTTC.

A word on this clonotype: A much bigger clone sits one base away, suggesting this may be a read error. Because the CDR3's place on the DNA is in doubt, the DNA is left out and the CDR3 is given as listed by TCRdb. The CDR3 region is CSVGQGSGYF. This sequence joins TRBV29-1 and TRBJ2-5; the table's D call, TRBD1, has no DNA check behind it. From its first to its last residue, the CDR3 has 10 amino acids. Looked up from germline, CDR1 is SQVTM and CDR2 is ANQGSEA.

This clonotype occurred once. CDR3 bases: TGTGCCAGCAGCTTGATCGGGCTCCAAGAGACCCAGTTCTTC. It codes for CASSLIGLQETQFF. This chain joins TRBV7-7 and TRBJ2-5, with no clear D. The tail of the sequence fits TRBJ2-1 better, so the J call may be wrong. This CDR3 is 14 amino acids long. Germline V CDR1 and CDR2: SSHAT, FNYEAQ (reference sequence).

The chain is built from TRBV7-6 and TRBJ2-7; D is possibly TRBD1 (6 bases). The CDR3 contains 16 residues. The V end lost 4 bases, the J end lost 3 bases, and 19 bases lay between the germline ends. The germline V gene encodes CDR1 SGHVS and CDR2 FNYEAQ. CDR3 coding DNA: TGTGCCAGCAGCTCCCTAACGACAGGCGATCACTACGAGCAGTACTTC. Translating gives CASSSLTTGDHYEQYF.

This clonotype has more than one count but fewer than ten. The rearrangement uses TRBV5-1 and TRBJ2-7, with 7 positions matching TRBD1. The germline V gene encodes CDR1 SGHRS and CDR2 YFSETQ. The J segment lost 5 bases and the V segment lost 0 bases, leaving 8 bases of the junction unmatched. This CDR3 spans 15 amino acids. The CDR3 bases are TGCGCCAGCAGCTTGGAGAGACAGGGAGTCCACGAGCAGTACTTC. Its protein is CASSLERQGVHEQYF.

This clonotype was seen repeatedly, ten times or more. The rearrangement joins TRBV5-6 to TRBJ2-1; D remains ambiguous. From germline, CDR1 is SGHDT and CDR2 YYEEEE. Trimming took 1 base from V and 6 from J, leaving 8 bases between them. This CDR3 contains 13 residues. CDR3 loop: CASSLWPGNEQFF. The CDR3 nucleotides read TGTGCCAGCAGCTTGTGGCCAGGCAATGAGCAGTTCTTC.

This rearrangement joins TRBV5-1 to TRBJ1-2; D may be TRBD1 (5 bases). The CDR3 loop spans 15 amino acids. V was shortened by 5 bases and J by 6 bases, with 20 bases between the two germline ends. CDR1 and CDR2 (germline): SGHRS, YFSETQ. This chain's CDR3 is CASRNPGPGTNGYTF. The CDR3 region has the DNA TGCGCCAGCAGGAATCCGGGACCCGGGACGAATGGCTACACCTTC. Full variable domain (outside the CDR3, taken from reference TRBV5-1 and TRBJ1-2): KAGVTQTPRYLIKTRGQQVTLSCSPISGHRSVSWYQQTPGQGLQFLFEYFSETQRNKGNFPGRFSGRQFSNSRSEMNVSTLELGDSALYLCASRNPGPGTNGYTFGSGTRLTVV.

This clonotype came up many times. This chain connects TRBV29-1 to TRBJ1-5; 7 positions agree with TRBD1. J was trimmed by 4 bases and V by 5 bases; bases with no gene match: 2. The germline CDR1 and CDR2 sequences are SQVTM and ANQGSEA. The CDR3 has 12 residues. CDR3 in amino acids: CSVLQGNQPQHF. Written as DNA, the CDR3 is TGCAGCGTTTTACAGGGGAATCAGCCCCAGCATTTT.

The V call is TRBV11-2, the J call TRBJ2-3; D not resolved. Germline-derived CDR1 and CDR2 are SGHAT and FQNNGV. The V end lost 1 base, the J end lost 1 base, and 6 bases lay between the germline ends. The CDR3 consists of 14 residues. This chain's CDR3 is CASSLGPRTDTQYF. CDR3 nucleotide sequence: TGTGCCAGCAGCTTAGGGCCACGCACAGATACGCAGTATTTT. Full variable domain (outside the CDR3, taken from reference TRBV11-2 and TRBJ2-3): EAGVAQSPRYKIIEKRQSVAFWCNPISGHATLYWYQQILGQGPKLLIQFQNNGVVDDSQLPKDRFSAERLKGVDSTLKIQPAKLEDSAVYLCASSLGPRTDTQYFGPGTRLTVL.

This clonotype was counted a few times. V is TRBV15 and J is TRBJ2-3, with TRBD2 matching 12 bases. V lost 1 base and J lost 4; bases outside the gene matches: 9. CDR3 length equals 18 residues. Germline CDR1 is LNHNV and CDR2 is YYDKDF (reference sequence). In nucleotides, the CDR3 is TGTGCCACCAGCAGAGTTAGGACTAGCGGGAACACCGCAGATACGCAGTATTTT. Translation: CATSRVRTSGNTADTQYF.

This clonotype has a count of ten or more. The genes are TRBV5-1 and TRBJ1-1; D is unclear. The germline V gene has CDR1 SGHRS and CDR2 YFSETQ. The length of the CDR3 is 13 residues. The V end lost 3 bases, the J end lost 0 bases, and 6 bases lay between the germline ends. The CDR3 nucleotides read TGCGCCAGCAGCTCCGAGGTGAACACTGAAGCTTTCTTT. This codes for CASSSEVNTEAFF.

Many counts were recorded for this clonotype. The V and J genes are TRBV20-1 and TRBJ2-5, with D perhaps TRBD1 or TRBD2 (5 bases each). Germline CDR1 reads DFQATT; CDR2 reads SNEGSKA (reference sequence). The CDR3 contains 14 residues. V lost 5 bases and J 2 bases, leaving 15 bases between the germline ends. CDR3 amino acids: CSAYVSGTQETQYF. Here the CDR3 DNA reads TGCAGTGCTTACGTATCCGGGACGCAAGAGACCCAGTACTTC.

At least ten counts were recorded for this clonotype. The chain joins TRBV12-3 or TRBV12-4 to TRBJ2-7; D unclear. The length of the CDR3 is 13 residues. V was cut by 0 bases and J by 2 bases, with 5 bases left in between. CDR3 sequence: CASSLAPPYEQYF. The CDR3 nucleotides read TGTGCCAGCAGTTTAGCACCTCCCTACGAGCAGTACTTC.

This clonotype turned up a few times. The chain has TRBV5-1 and TRBJ1-4, with D hard to call. V lost 10 bases to trimming and J lost 7 bases, with 8 bases between them. CDR3 size: 10 residues. Germline-derived CDR1 and CDR2 are SGHRS and YFSETQ. CDR3 sequence reads: CARRGEKLFF. The CDR3 nucleotides read TGCGCCCGCCGAGGTGAAAAACTGTTTTTT.

This clonotype came up many times. The chain combines TRBV7-9 with TRBJ2-5; TRBD1 matches 7 bases. V shed 3 bases, J shed 2 bases, and the junction held 3 bases outside the gene matches. This CDR3 is 14 amino acids long. The germline gives CDR1 SEHNR, CDR2 FQNEAQ (reference sequence). CDR3 amino acids: CASSLKGQQETQYF. DNA for the CDR3: TGTGCCAGCAGCTTGAAGGGACAGCAAGAGACCCAGTACTTC.